This entry lists 18 T cell receptor beta chains sequenced from one sample in a study of T-cell memory formation after mild COVID-19 (dated by TCRdb to the early 2020s). Library prep was done by 5' RACE. TCRdb lists the instrument as Illumina NovaSeq 6000. TCRdb took the public reads, trimmed them with fastp at Q25, ran MiXCR for clone calling and kept in-frame beta chains. One record per CDR3 amino acid sequence lists the most common genes and DNA. In all, the sample holds around 450,000 distinct CDR3 sequences, and 20% to 25% of those were seen once. The leading ten clones occupy around 8.1% of the sample. The sequencing input was PBMCs or a T cell subset sorted from them (not recorded which). These receptors all stem from an adult woman who had mild COVID-19 (a few samples of this study predate the infection). The sample titles of this study are shuffled in the database, so cell type and time point are left out; the donor was told from shared clones.

This clonotype was seen only a few times. This chain joins TRBV4-1 and TRBJ2-7; 8 positions match TRBD2. The germline V gene has CDR1 MGHRA and CDR2 YSYEKL. V trimming: 1 base; J trimming: 6 bases; junction bases outside the gene matches: 14. The length of the CDR3 is 17 residues. The CDR3 coding sequence is TGCGCCAGCAGCCAAGCCCCATTACGAGCGGGAGCGCGCGAGCAGTACTTC. It yields the protein CASSQAPLRAGAREQYF.

The V call is TRBV15, the J call TRBJ2-1, with D perhaps TRBD1 (5 bases). This CDR3 comprises 13 residues. V lost 3 bases and J 4 bases, leaving 7 bases between the germline ends. From germline, CDR1 is LNHNV and CDR2 YYDKDF (reference sequence). CDR3 bases: TGTGCCACCAGCAGGAAGGGGTACAATGAGCAGTTCTTC. Protein product: CATSRKGYNEQFF.

In its sample, this clonotype was seen a few times. Written as DNA, the CDR3 is TGTGCCAGCAGCTTAGGGGGAGAGGGTCCCGGGACCTACGAGCAGTACTTC. Its protein product is CASSLGGEGPGTYEQYF. The chain links TRBV7-9 to TRBJ2-7; tentatively, D is TRBD2 (5 bases). CDR3 length equals 17 residues. Trimming shortened V by 1 base and J by 2 bases, and 18 bases separated the two germline ends. The germline V gene has CDR1 SEHNR and CDR2 FQNEAQ (reference sequence). Full variable domain (remainder filled in from reference TRBV7-9 and TRBJ2-7): DTGVSQNPRHKITKRGQNVTFRCDPISEHNRLYWYRQTLGQGPEFLTYFQNEAQLEKSRLLSDRFSAERPKGSFSTLEIQRTEQGDSAMYLCASSLGGEGPGTYEQYFGPGTRLTVT.

This chain links TRBV7-3 with TRBJ2-1; 7 nucleotides agree with TRBD2. Germline V gene sequence: CDR1 SGHTA, CDR2 FQGTGA. CDR3 length: 14 amino acids. J lost 5 bases, V lost 5 bases, and 6 bases had no gene match. CDR3 region: CASSGGREDNEQFF. In DNA form, the CDR3 reads TGTGCCAGCAGCGGAGGGAGGGAAGACAATGAGCAGTTCTTC.

This chain joins TRBV29-1 and TRBJ2-7, with D possibly TRBD1 on 6 matching bases. Deletions cut 6 bases from V and 3 bases from J, with 12 bases between. Germline-derived CDR1 and CDR2 are SQVTM and ANQGSEA. The CDR3 spans 12 residues. The CDR3 DNA sequence: TGCAGCGTGGCAGGGGCAGGCTACGAGCAGTACTTC. Translation: CSVAGAGYEQYF.

The chain recombines TRBV7-9 with TRBJ2-3; D is tentatively TRBD1 or TRBD2 (5 bases each). Per germline, CDR1 SEHNR and CDR2 FQNEAQ (reference sequence). The V end was cut by 1 base, the J end by 11 bases, with 10 bases between. CDR3 length: 12 residues. The CDR3: CASSLEGSRQYF. In DNA, the CDR3 is TGTGCCAGCAGCTTAGAGGGGAGTAGGCAGTATTTT.

V is TRBV6-6 and J is TRBJ1-1; tentatively, D is TRBD1 (5 bases). Germline values: CDR1 MNHNY, CDR2 SVGAGI (reference sequence). This CDR3 spans 13 amino acids. V dropped 7 bases and J dropped 6 bases, with 15 bases sitting between them. CDR3 nucleotides: TGTGCCAGCACCGGATCCCGAGGGGCTGAAGCTTTCTTT. This codes for CASTGSRGAEAFF.

The chain recombines TRBV30 with TRBJ1-1; D is unclear. Trimming stripped 4 bases from V and 2 bases from J, with 11 bases between. This CDR3 contains 13 residues. Germline-derived CDR1 and CDR2 are GTSNPN and SVGIG (reference sequence). For the CDR3, the DNA is TGTGCCTGGACACCGACCCTAAACACTGAAGCTTTCTTT. As protein: CAWTPTLNTEAFF.

The genes are TRBV6-2 or TRBV6-3 and TRBJ2-2; possible D gene TRBD2, 5 bases. The CDR3 has 13 amino acids. Trimming stripped 7 bases from V and 3 bases from J, with 9 bases between. Germline V lookup: CDR1 MNHEY, CDR2 SVGEGT. The CDR3 spells CASNERDTGELFF. As DNA, the CDR3 is TGTGCCAGCAACGAGAGGGACACCGGGGAGCTGTTTTTT.

The chain employs TRBV20-1 and TRBJ2-3, with TRBD2 matching over 12 bases. The J segment lost 0 bases and the V segment lost 6 bases, leaving 10 bases of the junction unmatched. The CDR3 is made up of 17 amino acids. Germline V gene data show CDR1 as DFQATT and CDR2 as SNEGSKA (reference sequence). The CDR3 coding sequence is TGCAGTGCCCCCCGACTAGCGGGAGCCAGAAGCACAGATACGCAGTATTTT. Translated: CSAPRLAGARSTDTQYF.

The sample holds many counts of this clonotype. V usage is TRBV20-1 and J usage is TRBJ1-2; 7 bases agree with TRBD1. This CDR3 is built from 15 residues. J was trimmed by 5 bases and V by 0 bases; bases with no gene match: 9. The germline V gene has CDR1 DFQATT and CDR2 SNEGSKA (reference sequence). The CDR3: CSARDMGQSPYGYTF. CDR3 nucleotide sequence: TGCAGTGCTAGAGATATGGGACAGAGCCCGTATGGCTACACCTTC.

There are a few counts of this clonotype. The gene calls are TRBV7-2 and TRBJ2-2; weak D call: TRBD2 (6 bases). This CDR3 is built from 18 residues. V was shortened by 5 bases and J by 1 base, with 20 bases between the two germline ends. Germline lookup yields CDR1 SGHTA and CDR2 FQGNSA. The CDR3 sequence: CASSATYQWGGNTGELFF. CDR3 DNA: TGTGCCAGCAGCGCCACGTATCAGTGGGGAGGGAACACCGGGGAGCTGTTTTTT.

The chain links TRBV7-2 to TRBJ2-7; D possibly corresponds to TRBD2 (7 bases). The CDR3 is 16 amino acids. The V and J ends lost 4 bases and 0 bases respectively, with 16 bases between them. Germline V CDR1 and CDR2: SGHTA, FQGNSA. The CDR3 coding sequence is TGTGCCAGCAGCTCCCAGGGGCGGGGGAGCTCCTACGAGCAGTACTTC. Translated, it gives CASSSQGRGSSYEQYF.

The chain recombines TRBV5-1 with TRBJ1-4; 10 nucleotides line up with TRBD1. Germline trimming cut 4 bases from V and 6 bases from J; bases unmatched to any gene: 3. The CDR3 covers 14 residues. Germline CDR1 and CDR2: SGHRS and YFSETQ. CDR3 residues: CASSPGQGDEKLFF. The CDR3 bases are TGCGCCAGCAGCCCCGGACAGGGGGATGAAAAACTGTTTTTT.

Only a few counts were recorded for this clonotype. The rearrangement joins TRBV6-2 or TRBV6-3 to TRBJ2-1; D not certain. The CDR3 has 19 residues. The germline CDR1 and CDR2 sequences are MNHEY and SVGEGT. Deletions cut 2 bases from V and 0 bases from J, with 20 bases between. As DNA, the CDR3 is TGTGCCAGCAGTTACGATGCATGGAAGGCGGATAGCTCCTACAATGAGCAGTTCTTC. It encodes CASSYDAWKADSSYNEQFF.

This clonotype came up a few times. The V call is TRBV18, the J call TRBJ2-7; no clear D gene. CDR1 is KGHSH and CDR2 is LQKENI in the germline V gene. Trimming shortened V by 3 bases and J by 3 bases, and 9 bases separated the two germline ends. CDR3 size: 13 residues. Here the CDR3 DNA reads TGTGCCAGCTCACCTACCCAAAGCTACGAGCAGTACTTC. Encoded protein: CASSPTQSYEQYF.

The rearrangement links TRBV3-1 to TRBJ1-5, with D unclear. The CDR3 has 12 amino acids. Germline CDR1 reads LGHDT; CDR2 reads YNNKEL (reference sequence). The germline V and J ends were trimmed by 2 bases and 7 bases, with 6 bases remaining between them. The CDR3 DNA reads as TGTGCCAGCAGCCAACCGGGGCAGCCCCAGCATTTT. This sequence encodes CASSQPGQPQHF.

The V and J genes are TRBV18 and TRBJ2-1; D gene unclear. V was cut by 3 bases and J by 9 bases, with 12 bases left in between. The CDR3 extends over 13 amino acids. CDR1 KGHSH and CDR2 LQKENI come from the germline V gene. The CDR3 sequence: CASSPGKYGEQFF. The CDR3 DNA reads TGTGCCAGCTCACCCGGTAAATACGGTGAGCAGTTCTTC.